These 26 T cell receptor beta chains were all obtained from the same sample, sequenced in a study of regulatory dendritic cells for organ transplantation (dated by TCRdb to 2015 to 2018). Receptors were amplified or captured by the immunoSEQ multiplex PCR assay. TCRdb's version of the immuneACCESS table is confined to in-frame rearrangements and falls short of the full clone set. An unresolved V gene accounts for under half of the shortfall where checked; the remainder is of unknown origin. The sample data list about 38,000 clones, and approximately 90% of these were observed just once. Over 0.09% of the sample goes to the ten largest clones. The specimen was naive CD8+ T cells from blood. The cell subset or site label, as the study defines it: CD45RA+ naive T cells. Receptors were obtained from a human donor in good health.

The chain is built from TRBV2 and TRBJ1-1; TRBD1 might be the D (5 bases). This CDR3 contains 11 residues. Between the trimmed V and J ends, which lost 5 bases and 8 bases, there was a span of 9 bases. Germline V CDR1 and CDR2: SNHLY, FYNNEI. This chain's CDR3 is CASSWNREAFF. The CDR3 nucleotides read TGTGCCAGCAGTTGGAACAGGGAAGCTTTCTTT. Complete variable domain (other parts from reference TRBV2 and TRBJ1-1): EPEVTQTPSHQVTQMGQEVILRCVPISNHLYFYWYRQILGQKVEFLVSFYNNEISEKSEIFDDQFSVERPDGSNFTLKIRSTKLEDSAMYFCASSWNREAFFGQGTRLTVV.

The chain couples TRBV27 to TRBJ2-3; 14 bases match TRBD2. The J segment lost 8 bases and the V segment lost 4 bases, leaving 20 bases of the junction unmatched. The germline gives CDR1 MNHEY, CDR2 SMNVEV (reference sequence). This CDR3 has 20 residues. The CDR3 DNA reads TGTGCCAGCAGTTCAAGGGGGGGGAGGACTAGCGGGAGGATGGCGGGTACGCAGTATTTT. It is translated as CASSSRGGRTSGRMAGTQYF.

The V call is TRBV4-1, the J call TRBJ2-7; no reliable D call. V lost 1 base to trimming and J lost 5 bases, with 18 bases between them. The germline V gene encodes CDR1 MGHRA and CDR2 YSYEKL. The CDR3 covers 16 residues. The CDR3 protein is CASSQAVVALFHEQYF. DNA of the CDR3: TGCGCCAGCAGCCAAGCGGTGGTAGCTTTGTTCCACGAGCAGTACTTC.

The rearrangement links TRBV25-1 to TRBJ1-2; D is uncertain. Germline V gene data show CDR1 as MGHDK and CDR2 as SYGVNS. The CDR3 extends over 13 amino acids. V was trimmed by 3 bases and J by 4 bases, leaving 9 bases between them. The CDR3 loop reads CASSESSFYGYTF. The CDR3 nucleotides read TGTGCCAGCAGTGAGTCCAGCTTCTATGGCTACACCTTC.

V and J are TRBV27 and TRBJ2-1; no reliable D call. Germline V gene data show CDR1 as MNHEY and CDR2 as SMNVEV (reference sequence). This CDR3 is 15 amino acids long. The V end lost 3 bases, the J end lost 9 bases, and 18 bases lay between the germline ends. The CDR3 loop reads CASSFLLVGGGEQFF. CDR3 bases: TGTGCCAGCAGTTTTTTATTGGTTGGCGGTGGTGAGCAGTTCTTC.

This clone was seen a single time. CDR3 loop: CASSLTAEAFF. CDR3 in DNA: TGTGCCAGCAGCTTAACGGCTGAAGCTTTCTTT. The chain couples TRBV7-9 to TRBJ1-1; D not resolved. V lost 2 bases to trimming and J lost 6 bases, with 4 bases between them. This CDR3 has 11 residues. Germline lookup yields CDR1 SEHNR and CDR2 FQNEAQ (reference sequence).

V gene TRBV2 combines with J gene TRBJ2-3; 14 bases agree with TRBD2. The V gene's germline CDR1 is SNHLY and CDR2 FYNNEI. The V and J ends lost 10 bases and 1 base, in that order; junction bases with no gene match: 13. This CDR3 is built from 18 residues. CDR3 in DNA: TGTGCCAACAGGGAACGGACTAGCGGGGGGATGGGCACAGATACGCAGTATTTT. Protein sequence: CANRERTSGGMGTDTQYF.

The chain couples TRBV7-3 to TRBJ2-1, with a weak D call TRBD2 (6 bases). Germline assignment: CDR1 SGHTA and CDR2 FQGTGA. V lost 5 bases, J lost 4 bases, and 15 bases lay in between. This CDR3 has 15 residues. As DNA, the CDR3 is TGTGCCAGCAGCCCCAATGGTGGGACTTACAATGAGCAGTTCTTC. Translated, it gives CASSPNGGTYNEQFF.

This sequence joins TRBV19 and TRBJ2-1; TRBD1 aligns across 9 bases. This CDR3 has 15 amino acids. J gave up 8 bases and V 5 bases, and 10 bases lay outside the gene matches. The V gene's germline CDR1 is LNHDA and CDR2 SQIVND (reference sequence). The CDR3 here is CASSYRDRVSDEQFF. In DNA, the CDR3 is TGTGCCAGTAGTTACCGGGACAGGGTGAGCGATGAGCAGTTCTTC.

Here the CDR3 DNA reads TGTGCCAGCAGTTGGGGACAGGCCAGTATGAACACTGAAGCTTTCTTT. Its translation is CASSWGQASMNTEAFF. This chain joins TRBV27 and TRBJ1-1; TRBD1 agrees at 8 bases. Germline V lookup: CDR1 MNHEY, CDR2 SMNVEV (reference sequence). V trimming: 4 bases; J trimming: 0 bases; junction bases outside the gene matches: 7. This CDR3 is 16 amino acids long.

The V and J genes are TRBV7-8 and TRBJ2-7; maybe TRBD2 (5 bases). Trimming removed 5 bases at V and 5 bases at J, with 16 bases between. This CDR3 region has 14 residues. Germline V CDR1 and CDR2: SGHVS, FQNEAQ. DNA for the CDR3: TGTGCCAGCAGCAAGGAGGACGATGGCCACGAGCAGTACTTC. This translates into CASSKEDDGHEQYF.

The chain carries TRBV7-9 and TRBJ2-1; no clear D. The germline CDR1 and CDR2 sequences are SEHNR and FQNEAQ (reference sequence). The CDR3 is 12 residues long. Trimming pared 1 base from V and 12 bases from J, leaving 10 bases between. The CDR3 bases are TGTGCCAGCAGCTTAGATCCAAACATGCAGTTCTTC. It translates to CASSLDPNMQFF.

Notes on this clone: A junction end diverges from the germline sequence, so it may reflect a read error. The chain joins TRBV29-1 to TRBJ2-1; TRBD1 is a possible D gene (7 bases). Germline V gene data show CDR1 as SQVTM and CDR2 as ANQGSEA. The CDR3 sequence is 14 residues long. The CDR3 nucleotides are TGCAGCGTGGGGGGACAGTCCCTACGCAATAAGCAGTTCTTC. It codes for CSVGGQSLRNKQFF.

Turning to this clone: Other DNA sequences in the same sample also yield this CDR3. The chain has TRBV27 and TRBJ2-7; no reliable D call. V was shortened by 2 bases and J by 3 bases, with 2 bases between the two germline ends. Germline loops: CDR1 MNHEY, CDR2 SMNVEV (reference sequence). The CDR3 covers 11 residues. The CDR3 sequence is CASSLGYEQYF. In nucleotides, the CDR3 is TGTGCCAGCAGTTTAGGCTACGAGCAGTACTTC.

CDR3 sequence (DNA): TGTGCCAGCAGTCTTAAGGGCCGCAAAGCCGATACGCAGTATTTT. Translation: CASSLKGRKADTQYF. The chain has TRBV27 and TRBJ2-3, with unresolved D. V lost 5 bases and J 6 bases, leaving 18 bases between the germline ends. This CDR3 has 15 residues. Germline values: CDR1 MNHEY, CDR2 SMNVEV (reference sequence).

The chain carries TRBV27 and TRBJ2-7, with TRBD2 matching 7 bases. V lost 4 bases and J lost 2; bases outside the gene matches: 11. In germline, CDR1 is MNHEY, CDR2 SMNVEV (reference sequence). This CDR3 is built from 16 residues. CDR3 sequence reads: CASSSRGGYLPYEQYF. CDR3 nucleotides: TGTGCCAGCAGTTCTCGCGGGGGATACCTTCCCTACGAGCAGTACTTC.

CDR3 nucleotide sequence: TGTGCCAGCAGTCCCCGGGACAGGGGCAATGAGCAGTTCTTC. It specifies CASSPRDRGNEQFF. The V gene is TRBV28, the J gene TRBJ2-1; 10 positions agree with TRBD1. CDR3 length: 14 residues. The ends lost 5 bases at V and 6 bases at J; junction bases unmatched: 4. Germline assignment: CDR1 MDHEN and CDR2 SYDVKM.

The chain recombines TRBV27 with TRBJ1-1, with TRBD1 matching over 10 bases. This CDR3 comprises 18 residues. V shed 4 bases and J 5 bases; nucleotides not matched to a gene: 16. Germline CDR1 MNHEY, CDR2 SMNVEV (reference sequence). The CDR3 protein is CASSSPSNRDRGGTEAFF. The CDR3 DNA sequence: TGTGCCAGCAGTTCCCCCTCAAACCGGGACAGGGGTGGGACTGAAGCTTTCTTT.

A few counts support this clone. The J gene is TRBJ1-6, the V gene TRBV23-1; D might be TRBD1 (6 bases). TRBV23-1 is classed as an ORF, of uncertain function. This CDR3 region has 13 residues. V was pared by 8 bases and J by 9 bases, with 14 bases between. The CDR3 is CASSTRGGSPLHF. CDR3 nucleotide sequence: TGCGCCAGCTCTACCAGGGGAGGTTCACCCCTCCACTTT.

This clone was observed a single time. The rearrangement joins TRBV6-1 to TRBJ2-7; tentative D call: TRBD2 (6 bases). V lost 2 bases to trimming and J lost 3 bases, with 23 bases between them. The germline gives CDR1 MNHNS, CDR2 SASEGT. CDR3 length: 18 residues. In DNA, the CDR3 is TGTGCCAGCAGTGAACTTCTGGTAGCGGCGAGCTTATTCTACGAGCAGTACTTC. Translating gives CASSELLVAASLFYEQYF.

The rearrangement uses TRBV2 and TRBJ2-5; maybe TRBD2 (5 bases). The germline V and J ends were trimmed by 0 bases and 3 bases, with 17 bases remaining between them. Germline V lookup: CDR1 SNHLY, CDR2 FYNNEI. The CDR3 length is 17 residues. CDR3: CASSEAQGLARKETQYF. The CDR3 coding sequence is TGTGCCAGCAGTGAAGCGCAAGGGCTAGCCCGTAAAGAGACCCAGTACTTC. Based on the CDR3 plus reference TRBV2 and TRBJ2-5, the full variable domain is EPEVTQTPSHQVTQMGQEVILRCVPISNHLYFYWYRQILGQKVEFLVSFYNNEISEKSEIFDDQFSVERPDGSNFTLKIRSTKLEDSAMYFCASSEAQGLARKETQYFGPGTRLLVL.

The table lists this clone with a few counts. The genes are TRBV9 and TRBJ1-6; D perhaps matches TRBD1 (6 bases). Trimming removed 4 bases from V and 10 bases from J, with 15 bases in between. This CDR3 comprises 14 residues. Germline V CDR1 and CDR2: SGDLS, YYNGEE. The chain's CDR3 is CASSIATQGSPLHF. In DNA, the CDR3 is TGTGCCAGCAGCATAGCTACACAGGGATCACCCCTCCACTTT.

This clone was seen a handful of times. The chain joins TRBV30 to TRBJ1-1; no definite D call. The CDR3 sequence is 15 residues long. Trimming shortened V by 0 bases and J by 4 bases, and 15 bases separated the two germline ends. The V gene's germline CDR1 is GTSNPN and CDR2 SVGIG (reference sequence). The CDR3 DNA sequence: TGTGCCTGGAGTGTACAGACGGGATGGAGCACTGAAGCTTTCTTT. Residues: CAWSVQTGWSTEAFF.

This clone turned up a few times. This sequence joins TRBV9 and TRBJ1-5; D is unresolved. V dropped 0 bases and J dropped 4 bases, with 2 bases sitting between them. The CDR3 covers 12 residues. Germline V gene sequence: CDR1 SGDLS, CDR2 YYNGEE. CDR3 DNA sequence: TGTGCCAGCAGCGTAGGAAATCAGCCCCAGCATTTT. It yields the protein CASSVGNQPQHF.

This chain joins TRBV7-9 and TRBJ2-3; D remains ambiguous. Trimming shortened V by 7 bases and J by 0 bases, and 5 bases separated the two germline ends. The CDR3 contains 12 residues. In germline, CDR1 is SEHNR, CDR2 FQNEAQ (reference sequence). The CDR3 DNA is TGTGCCAGCACACAAAGCACAGATACGCAGTATTTT. It encodes CASTQSTDTQYF.

The genes are TRBV9 and TRBJ1-1, with TRBD1 identical over 9 bases. After removal of 1 base from V and 7 bases from J, the junction contained 2 bases not matched to a gene. Per the germline V gene, CDR1 is SGDLS and CDR2 is YYNGEE. This CDR3 is 13 amino acids long. This chain's CDR3 is CASSVSTGGEAFF. CDR3 DNA: TGTGCCAGCAGCGTATCGACAGGGGGTGAAGCTTTCTTT. Supplemented by reference TRBV9 and TRBJ1-1, the full variable domain reads DSGVTQTPKHLITATGQRVTLRCSPRSGDLSVYWYQQSLDQGLQFLIQYYNGEERAKGNILERFSAQQFPDLHSELNLSSLELGDSALYFCASSVSTGGEAFFGQGTRLTVV.